Below, 13 T cell receptor beta chains from the same sample are listed, as sequenced in a study of blood T cell repertoires in COVID-19. The assay was immunoSEQ multiplex PCR, and TCRdb's table has in-frame clones only and misses some. Among over 50,000 clones listed, about 87% were seen once. Specimen: peripheral blood. The receptors shown here come from a man aged 60 to 69 with acute or convalescent COVID-19.

This clone was seen a handful of times. This chain connects TRBV3-1 (or the pseudogene TRBV3-2) to TRBJ2-7; the D gene is possibly TRBD1 (6 bases). Trimming pared 2 bases from V and 4 bases from J, leaving 15 bases between. This CDR3 region has 15 residues. Germline V CDR1 and CDR2: LGHDT, YNNKEL (reference sequence). The CDR3 nucleotides read TGTGCCAGCAGCCAAAAACAGGGTGTAGGGTACGAGCAGTACTTC. Protein sequence: CASSQKQGVGYEQYF.

The chain couples TRBV11-3 to TRBJ2-5; 7 bases are a match to TRBD2. CDR3 length: 13 amino acids. Losses at the gene ends were 2 bases for V and 5 bases for J; bases not matched to a gene: 2. Germline V gene data show CDR1 as SGHNT and CDR2 as YENEEA. DNA for the CDR3: TGTGCCAGCAGCTTAATGCGGGGGGAGACCCAGTACTTC. It specifies CASSLMRGETQYF. Full variable domain (rest looked up from reference TRBV11-3 and TRBJ2-5): EAGVVQSPRYKIIEKKQPVAFWCNPISGHNTLYWYLQNLGQGPELLIRYENEEAVDDSQLPKDRFSAERLKGVDSTLKIQPAELGDSAVYLCASSLMRGETQYFGPGTRLLVL.

This chain connects TRBV5-1 to TRBJ2-7; 7 bases fit TRBD1. V trimming: 3 bases; J trimming: 0 bases; junction bases outside the gene matches: 6. CDR3 length: 15 amino acids. CDR1 is SGHRS, CDR2 YFSETQ, per germline. The CDR3 DNA is TGCGCCAGCAGCTCGGGACAGACGAGCTCCTACGAGCAGTACTTC. It yields the protein CASSSGQTSSYEQYF.

The chain combines TRBV18 with TRBJ2-3; TRBD1 might be the D (6 bases). This CDR3 contains 15 residues. Trimming took 3 bases from V and 8 from J, leaving 18 bases between them. Germline V lookup: CDR1 KGHSH, CDR2 LQKENI. The CDR3 nucleotides are TGTGCCAGCTCACCGACCCAAGCAACACAGGGTACGCAGTATTTT. Encoded protein: CASSPTQATQGTQYF.

The chain recombines TRBV9 with TRBJ2-5, with unresolved D. V was shortened by 0 bases and J by 1 base, with 10 bases between the two germline ends. The length of the CDR3 is 15 residues. Germline lookup yields CDR1 SGDLS and CDR2 YYNGEE. As DNA, the CDR3 is TGTGCCAGCAGCGTAGGCCCGGGTCGCCAAGAGACCCAGTACTTC. Translated, it gives CASSVGPGRQETQYF.

The J gene is TRBJ2-5, the V gene TRBV6-1; no clear D. Germline CDR1 is MNHNS and CDR2 is SASEGT. V was shortened by 3 bases and J by 1 base, with 6 bases between the two germline ends. The CDR3 is 13 amino acids. The CDR3 DNA reads as TGTGCCAGCAGTGATCTCCCCCAAGAGACCCAGTACTTC. It codes for CASSDLPQETQYF.

This clone was detected a few times. The V and J genes are TRBV11-1 and TRBJ1-2; 7 bases match TRBD1. Germline V CDR1 and CDR2: SGHAT, FQDESV (reference sequence). With 4 bases clipped from V and 5 bases from J, the junction kept 13 bases outside the gene matches. CDR3 size: 16 residues. This chain's CDR3 is CASSSYRIDREYGYTF. In DNA, the CDR3 is TGTGCCAGCAGCTCTTACCGGATCGACAGGGAGTATGGCTACACCTTC.

The rearrangement joins TRBV10-3 to TRBJ2-5, with a tentative D call TRBD1 (5 bases). Trimming stripped 2 bases from V and 5 bases from J, with 9 bases between. The CDR3 is 13 residues long. Germline V gives CDR1 ENHRY, CDR2 SYGVKD. CDR3 amino acids: CAISEGALETQYF. The CDR3 DNA reads TGTGCCATCAGTGAGGGGGCCCTCGAGACCCAGTACTTC.

V usage is TRBV5-1 and J usage is TRBJ2-7; D possibly corresponds to TRBD1 (5 bases). The CDR3 spans 15 residues. Germline values: CDR1 SGHRS, CDR2 YFSETQ. The V end was cut by 7 bases, the J end by 1 base, with 18 bases between. CDR3 nucleotides: TGCGCCAGCCGAAGGCGGCAGGGCCTATCCTACGAGCAGTACTTC. It yields the protein CASRRRQGLSYEQYF.

The CDR3 DNA reads as TGTGCCAGCAGCCCTAGGGGACAACGACGAGAGACCCAGTACTTC. Its protein is CASSPRGQRRETQYF. The chain links TRBV11-2 to TRBJ2-5, with D possibly being TRBD1 (6 bases). V was clipped by 5 bases and J by 4 bases, with 17 bases between them. The length of the CDR3 is 15 residues. Germline CDR1 SGHAT, CDR2 FQNNGV.

CDR3 region: CASNLAFF. In DNA form, the CDR3 reads TGTGCCAGCAATCTGGCTTTCTTT. The V call is TRBV12-3 or TRBV12-4, the J call TRBJ1-1; D uncertain. The CDR3 has 8 amino acids. With 7 bases removed from V and 11 bases from J, the gap between germline ends came to 5 bases.

The V call is TRBV7-2, the J call TRBJ1-1; TRBD1 aligns across 7 bases. This CDR3 comprises 15 residues. With V trimmed by 3 bases and J by 3 bases, 7 bases remained unmatched. The germline V gene has CDR1 SGHTA and CDR2 FQGNSA. CDR3 in DNA: TGTGCCAGCAGCTTTTCAGGGGGTGCGGACACTGAAGCTTTCTTT. Residues: CASSFSGGADTEAFF.

This clone was observed a single time. V is TRBV2 and J is TRBJ1-6, with 8 bases identical to TRBD1. The trim removed 7 bases at V and 7 bases at J, leaving 9 bases unmatched. This CDR3 is built from 15 residues. CDR1 is SNHLY and CDR2 is FYNNEI in the germline V gene. The CDR3 coding sequence is TGTGCCAGCAAAGTCCAGGGGGCAGGGAATTCACCCCTCCACTTT. As protein: CASKVQGAGNSPLHF.